Below, 17 T cell receptor beta chains from the same sample are listed, as sequenced in a study of PD-L1 blockade in urothelial cancer (dated by TCRdb to the late 2010s). The method behind the library was the immunoSEQ multiplex PCR assay. TCRdb stores this immuneACCESS table with in-frame sequences only. Part of the clones is absent; in the studies checked, under half of the shortfall reflects unresolved V genes, and no reason is known for the rest. In all, the sample holds about 82,000 clones, and about 85% of those were seen once. Around 5% of the sample comes from the top ten. The specimen was PBMCs, collected around atezolizumab (anti-PD-L1) treatment. The source is a woman aged 70-85 years with urothelial cancer.

The table lists this clone with a few counts. The chain combines TRBV19 with TRBJ2-7; 9 bases are a match to TRBD2. Trimming at V came to 3 bases and at J to 5 bases, leaving 8 bases not matched to a gene. The CDR3 sequence is 15 residues long. Germline V CDR1 and CDR2: LNHDA, SQIVND (reference sequence). CDR3 sequence reads: CASSIGGTSRHEQYF. CDR3 in DNA: TGTGCCAGTAGTATTGGAGGGACTAGCCGACACGAGCAGTACTTC.

The rearrangement uses TRBV5-4 and TRBJ2-2; 8 nucleotides align to TRBD1. There are 13 residues in the CDR3. The junction had 1 base not matched to a gene; V was cut back by 3 bases and J by 6 bases. CDR1 is SGHNT, CDR2 YYREEE, per germline (reference sequence). CDR3 region: CASSSTGAGELFF. DNA for the CDR3: TGTGCCAGCAGCTCGACAGGGGCCGGGGAGCTGTTTTTT.

The DNA for the CDR3 is TGTGCCAGCAGCTCGGAGTTTTCTAACTATGGCTACACCTTC. This codes for CASSSEFSNYGYTF. The chain employs TRBV11-2 and TRBJ1-2; D is unclear. The CDR3 extends over 14 amino acids. Trimming removed 4 bases from V and 0 bases from J, with 9 bases in between. CDR1 is SGHAT, CDR2 FQNNGV, per germline.

The rearrangement uses TRBV5-6 and TRBJ2-1; 9 bases are shared with TRBD1. J lost 4 bases, V lost 0 bases, and 8 bases had no gene match. This CDR3 contains 17 residues. Germline CDR1 SGHDT, CDR2 YYEEEE. CDR3 in DNA: TGTGCCAGCAGCTTGGGCTCTGGACAGGGGAGGTACAATGAGCAGTTCTTC. Translation gives CASSLGSGQGRYNEQFF.

The genes are TRBV15 and TRBJ2-2; perhaps TRBD2 as D (6 bases). The germline V gene has CDR1 LNHNV and CDR2 YYDKDF (reference sequence). The V end lost 0 bases, the J end lost 5 bases, and 16 bases lay between the germline ends. The CDR3 is 17 residues long. CDR3 sequence (DNA): TGTGCCACCAGCAGAGACCCCCGGCAGGGAGGTACCGGGGAGCTGTTTTTT. Its translation is CATSRDPRQGGTGELFF.

This clone was picked up one time. The V and J genes are TRBV7-9 and TRBJ1-5; 8 bases are a match to TRBD1. V shed 1 base and J 6 bases; nucleotides not matched to a gene: 11. This CDR3 region has 17 residues. CDR1 and CDR2 from the germline V gene are SEHNR and FQNEAQ (reference sequence). In DNA, the CDR3 is TGTGCCAGCAGCTTAGGTCGCGGACAGGGAAAGGGTCAGCCCCAGCATTTT. This codes for CASSLGRGQGKGQPQHF.

V and J are TRBV6-5 and TRBJ2-1, with a tentative D call TRBD1 (6 bases). The CDR3 has 14 residues. In germline, CDR1 is MNHEY, CDR2 SVGAGI. Trimming left V 0 bases short and J 9 bases short, with 12 bases between. CDR3 DNA sequence: TGTGCCAGCAGTTACTCTGGGGACATGGGTGAGCAGTTCTTC. This gives the protein CASSYSGDMGEQFF.

The genes are TRBV5-1 and TRBJ2-6; D may be TRBD1 (5 bases). V lost 4 bases and J 4 bases, leaving 18 bases between the germline ends. This CDR3 spans 17 amino acids. Germline V gene lookup returns CDR1 SGHRS and CDR2 YFSETQ. CDR3 protein: CASSRRQQQLGANVLTF. CDR3 nucleotides: TGCGCCAGCAGCAGGAGACAGCAACAGTTAGGGGCCAACGTCCTGACTTTC.

By share, this clone ranks as medium-sized. The genes are TRBV5-1 and TRBJ2-7; tentative D call: TRBD1 (6 bases). The CDR3 spans 14 residues. V was pared by 2 bases and J by 5 bases, with 14 bases between. CDR1 and CDR2 from the germline V gene are SGHRS and YFSETQ. The CDR3 DNA reads as TGCGCCAGCAGCTTTAAGACCGGGACAAACGAGCAGTACTTC. Residues: CASSFKTGTNEQYF.

This chain links TRBV9 with TRBJ2-1; 8 bases align to TRBD1. Per germline, CDR1 SGDLS and CDR2 YYNGEE. V shed 4 bases and J 10 bases; nucleotides not matched to a gene: 16. The CDR3 has 16 amino acids. The DNA of the CDR3 is TGTGCCAGCAGCCTTTTAGAGGAGACAGGGGTTGGCGAGCAGTTCTTC. Amino acids: CASSLLEETGVGEQFF.

The J gene is TRBJ2-3, the V gene TRBV5-1; TRBD1 might be the D (6 bases). The V end was cut by 0 bases, the J end by 0 bases, with 11 bases between. Per germline, CDR1 SGHRS and CDR2 YFSETQ. The CDR3 runs 16 residues. CDR3 region: CASSLVRQGSTDTQYF. The CDR3 DNA is TGCGCCAGCAGCTTGGTCCGGCAGGGGAGCACAGATACGCAGTATTTT.

The V gene is TRBV4-2, the J gene TRBJ1-1; 8 bases align to TRBD1. There are 18 residues in the CDR3. Germline V lookup: CDR1 LGHNA, CDR2 YNFKEQ. V gave up 4 bases and J gave up 3 bases; unmatched junction bases: 16. CDR3 loop: CASSRSSLPGGLHTEAFF. CDR3 coding DNA: TGTGCCAGCAGCCGGAGTAGCCTTCCAGGGGGCCTGCACACTGAAGCTTTCTTT.

The chain combines TRBV7-9 with TRBJ1-2; unclear D gene. The CDR3 totals 12 residues. In germline, CDR1 is SEHNR, CDR2 FQNEAQ (reference sequence). Trimming cost V 5 bases and J 7 bases, with 11 bases left between them. CDR3 sequence reads: CASSERGAGYTF. The CDR3 nucleotides are TGTGCCAGCAGCGAGCGGGGAGCTGGCTACACCTTC. Using reference TRBV7-9 and TRBJ1-2 for the parts outside the CDR3, the full variable domain is DTGVSQNPRHKITKRGQNVTFRCDPISEHNRLYWYRQTLGQGPEFLTYFQNEAQLEKSRLLSDRFSAERPKGSFSTLEIQRTEQGDSAMYLCASSERGAGYTFGSGTRLTVV.

The chain recombines TRBV10-3 with TRBJ1-4, with D maybe TRBD1 (6 bases). V was trimmed by 4 bases and J by 7 bases, leaving 13 bases between them. Germline V gene sequence: CDR1 ENHRY, CDR2 SYGVKD. The CDR3 runs to 14 residues. This CDR3 is CAISGQGTREKLFF. The CDR3 nucleotides are TGTGCCATCAGTGGACAAGGGACACGTGAAAAACTGTTTTTT.

V is TRBV30 and J is TRBJ2-1; 9 bases agree with TRBD2. The ends lost 3 bases at V and 10 bases at J; junction bases unmatched: 4. Germline values: CDR1 GTSNPN, CDR2 SVGIG (reference sequence). This CDR3 comprises 12 residues. CDR3 bases: TGTGCCTGGAGGAAGAGCGGGAGGGAGCAGTTCTTC. Amino acid sequence: CAWRKSGREQFF. Filled out from reference TRBV30 and TRBJ2-1, the complete variable domain reads SQTIHQWPATLVQPVGSPLSLECTVEGTSNPNLYWYRQAAGRGLQLLFYSVGIGQISSEVPQNLSASRPQDRQFILSSKKLLLSDSGFYLCAWRKSGREQFFGPGTRLTVL.

The rearrangement joins TRBV2 to TRBJ2-7; 7 positions match TRBD2. CDR1 and CDR2 from the germline V gene are SNHLY and FYNNEI. The junction had 16 bases not matched to a gene; V was cut back by 5 bases and J by 6 bases. CDR3 length equals 16 residues. In DNA form, the CDR3 reads TGTGCCAGCAGTCCTACCGGGACTAACCCCCCCACCGAGCAGTACTTC. Its translation: CASSPTGTNPPTEQYF.

The chain carries TRBV19 and TRBJ1-2, with D tentatively TRBD1 (5 bases). Germline V CDR1 and CDR2: LNHDA, SQIVND (reference sequence). The ends were cut back, 4 bases at V and 8 bases at J, with 20 bases in the middle. The CDR3 covers 15 residues. CDR3 DNA: TGTGCCAGTAGTACCCGCCCAGCAGGGAATAAGGGCTACACCTTC. It translates to CASSTRPAGNKGYTF.